One and the same sample provided the 27 T cell receptor beta chains below, sequenced in a study of T cell repertoires in cytomegalovirus infection. TCRdb reanalysed the reads using MiXCR and keeps one entry per CDR3 protein. Of roughly 640,000 distinct CDR3 sequences listed, roughly a quarter are singletons. The specimen sequenced was CD8+ T cells from PBMCs. The origin of the receptors is a human donor in good health (CMV status not recorded). Some clones in this sample may be carry-over from other donors' samples.

This rearrangement joins TRBV28 to TRBJ2-7; D remains unclear. Germline V gene data show CDR1 as MDHEN and CDR2 as SYDVKM. Trimming cost V 6 bases and J 3 bases, with 18 bases left between them. This CDR3 has 15 residues. The DNA of the CDR3 is TGTGCCAGCAGATCCATCGACACCACCTACTACGAGCAGTACTTC. It codes for CASRSIDTTYYEQYF.

This clonotype was found many times. V gene TRBV28 combines with J gene TRBJ1-6; D unresolved. In germline, CDR1 is MDHEN, CDR2 SYDVKM. The V end lost 6 bases, the J end lost 7 bases, and 16 bases lay between the germline ends. The CDR3 is 15 amino acids. CDR3 region: CASRVSTAQNSPLHF. CDR3 DNA: TGTGCCAGCAGGGTATCTACAGCACAGAATTCACCCCTCCACTTT.

This clonotype has at least ten counts. The V and J genes are TRBV7-6 and TRBJ2-7, with D hard to call. Between the trimmed V and J ends, which lost 5 bases and 5 bases, there was a span of 16 bases. Germline CDR1 reads SGHVS; CDR2 reads FNYEAQ. The CDR3 sequence is 14 residues long. The CDR3 is CASSLPGRHNEQYF. Written as DNA, the CDR3 is TGTGCCAGCAGCCTCCCGGGCAGGCACAACGAGCAGTACTTC.

The chain has TRBV13 and TRBJ2-5; D call uncertain. V was trimmed by 4 bases and J by 1 base, leaving 7 bases between them. CDR3 length: 13 amino acids. In germline, CDR1 is PRHDT, CDR2 FYEKMQ (reference sequence). The CDR3 spells CASSSMPQETQYF. The CDR3 coding sequence is TGTGCCAGCAGCTCAATGCCCCAAGAGACCCAGTACTTC. Full variable domain (rest looked up from reference TRBV13 and TRBJ2-5): AAGVIQSPRHLIKEKRETATLKCYPIPRHDTVYWYQQGPGQDPQFLISFYEKMQSDKGSIPDRFSAQQFSDYHSELNMSSLELGDSALYFCASSSMPQETQYFGPGTRLLVL.

The gene calls are TRBV25-1 and TRBJ1-5; D gene unclear. CDR3 length equals 17 residues. Trimming stripped 4 bases from V and 0 bases from J, with 16 bases between. The germline V gene encodes CDR1 MGHDK and CDR2 SYGVNS. In nucleotides, the CDR3 is TGTGCCAGCAGTGCCCTCCGGAGACCCCATAGCAATCAGCCCCAGCATTTT. This codes for CASSALRRPHSNQPQHF.

A few counts support this clonotype. This chain connects TRBV5-5 to TRBJ2-5; no clear D. This CDR3 is 13 amino acids long. The V gene lost 1 base and the J gene lost 3 bases, with 7 bases spanning the gap. Germline V gives CDR1 SGHKS, CDR2 YYEKEE (reference sequence). CDR3 residues: CASSLWSEETQYF. DNA for the CDR3: TGTGCCAGCAGCTTGTGGAGCGAAGAGACCCAGTACTTC.

This clonotype was seen at least ten times. V usage is TRBV29-1 and J usage is TRBJ1-2, with D unresolved. The V and J ends lost 2 bases and 2 bases respectively, with 3 bases between them. Germline CDR1 reads SQVTM; CDR2 reads ANQGSEA. The CDR3 is 11 residues long. The CDR3 coding sequence is TGCAGCGTTGAAACGAACTATGGCTACACCTTC. Its protein product is CSVETNYGYTF.

This clonotype showed up many times. The rearrangement uses TRBV7-2 and TRBJ2-1; 11 nucleotides match TRBD2. CDR1 and CDR2 from the germline V gene are SGHTA and FQGNSA. Trimming cost V 2 bases and J 10 bases; bases outside gene matches: 7. CDR3 length equals 15 residues. The CDR3 region is CASSLHSGGGQEQFF. CDR3 DNA sequence: TGTGCCAGCAGCTTACATAGCGGGGGGGGTCAGGAGCAGTTCTTC.

This clonotype showed up just a few times. The chain is built from TRBV4-3 and TRBJ2-1; D is ambiguous. Germline V gene lookup returns CDR1 LGHNA and CDR2 YSLEER. The V end lost 0 bases, the J end lost 9 bases, and 15 bases lay between the germline ends. CDR3 length: 15 residues. CDR3 region: CASSQDWNIKTEQFF. The CDR3 nucleotides read TGCGCCAGCAGCCAAGATTGGAACATCAAAACTGAGCAGTTCTTC.

This chain joins TRBV20-1 and TRBJ1-5; 7 bases map to TRBD1. Germline values: CDR1 DFQATT, CDR2 SNEGSKA (reference sequence). The trim removed 0 bases at V and 4 bases at J, leaving 9 bases unmatched. The CDR3 totals 16 residues. The CDR3 bases are TGCAGTGCTAGAGATCCCCGCGACAGGGCAAATCAGCCCCAGCATTTT. Protein product: CSARDPRDRANQPQHF.

Here the CDR3 reads CATTTSGEADTQYF. For the CDR3, the DNA is TGTGCCACCACGACTAGCGGAGAAGCAGATACGCAGTATTTT. This rearrangement joins TRBV3-1 to TRBJ2-3; 9 nucleotides line up with TRBD2. CDR3 size: 14 residues. J gave up 4 bases and V 10 bases, and 9 bases lay outside the gene matches. Germline loops: CDR1 LGHDT, CDR2 YNNKEL (reference sequence).

This clonotype has ten or more counts. J is TRBJ2-7 and V is TRBV7-6; 10 bases are a match to TRBD2. Unmatched junction bases numbered 6, after V lost 5 bases and J lost 2 bases. From germline, CDR1 is SGHVS and CDR2 FNYEAQ. The CDR3 runs 15 residues. The CDR3 loop reads CASSRRLAGTYEQYF. CDR3 sequence (DNA): TGTGCCAGCAGCAGACGACTAGCGGGTACCTACGAGCAGTACTTC.

This clonotype was seen at least ten times. The V gene is TRBV7-2, the J gene TRBJ2-5, with 7 bases lining up with TRBD2. This CDR3 spans 15 amino acids. Germline V CDR1 and CDR2: SGHTA, FQGNSA. The V gene end was trimmed by 1 base and the J gene end by 4 bases; junction bases not matched to a gene: 6. The DNA for the CDR3 is TGTGCCAGCAGCTTAGGGGGGGGACTCTTAGAGACCCAGTACTTC. This translates into CASSLGGGLLETQYF.

The rearrangement links TRBV7-9 to TRBJ2-4, with D perhaps being TRBD1 or TRBD2 (5 bases each). The V gene lost 5 bases and the J gene lost 0 bases, with 23 bases spanning the gap. The CDR3 runs 19 residues. The germline CDR1 and CDR2 sequences are SEHNR and FQNEAQ (reference sequence). In DNA, the CDR3 is TGTGCCAGCAGCAGCCCGGGACCCTCGCCGCCCCTAGCCAAAAACATTCAGTACTTC. Translating gives CASSSPGPSPPLAKNIQYF.

This clonotype has ten or more counts. This rearrangement joins TRBV28 to TRBJ1-5, with 8 bases aligning to TRBD1. The CDR3 is 15 amino acids. The V segment lost 3 bases and the J segment 1 base; nucleotides outside the gene matches: 2. CDR1 is MDHEN and CDR2 is SYDVKM in the germline V gene. This CDR3 reads CASSLRDRSNQPQHF. DNA of the CDR3: TGTGCCAGCAGTTTGAGGGACAGGAGCAATCAGCCCCAGCATTTT.

V is TRBV2 and J is TRBJ1-1, with 10 bases lining up with TRBD1. V lost 4 bases to trimming and J lost 3 bases; unmatched junction nucleotides: 8. This CDR3 contains 16 residues. In germline, CDR1 is SNHLY, CDR2 FYNNEI. The CDR3 reads CASSGPGDRGDTEAFF. DNA of the CDR3: TGTGCCAGCAGTGGGCCGGGGGACAGGGGCGACACTGAAGCTTTCTTT.

The V and J genes are TRBV20-1 and TRBJ2-1, with TRBD2 matching over 9 bases. This CDR3 has 13 amino acids. Looked up from germline, CDR1 is DFQATT and CDR2 is SNEGSKA (reference sequence). V dropped 6 bases and J dropped 6; count of bases not matched to a gene: 6. The CDR3 is CSAPGTSFNEQFF. The CDR3 region has the DNA TGCAGTGCCCCCGGGACTAGCTTCAATGAGCAGTTCTTC.

The genes are TRBV27 and TRBJ2-2; TRBD2 might be the D (5 bases). V lost 11 bases and J 2 bases, leaving 12 bases between the germline ends. Germline assignment: CDR1 MNHEY and CDR2 SMNVEV (reference sequence). The CDR3 sequence is 13 residues long. CDR3 nucleotides: TGTGCCGCGGGCAGGATAAACACCGGGGAGCTGTTTTTT. Its translation: CAAGRINTGELFF.

The rearrangement links TRBV4-1 to TRBJ2-1; 9 bases align to TRBD2. Germline CDR1 reads MGHRA; CDR2 reads YSYEKL. The trim removed 0 bases at V and 9 bases at J, leaving 6 bases unmatched. The CDR3 extends over 15 amino acids. Written as DNA, the CDR3 is TGCGCCAGCAGCCAAGAGGGGCTAGCGGGGATTGAGCAGTTCTTC. Protein sequence: CASSQEGLAGIEQFF.

In this sample, this clonotype turned up many times. V is TRBV28 and J is TRBJ2-5; possible D gene TRBD2, 5 bases. This CDR3 contains 15 residues. CDR1 and CDR2 from the germline V gene are MDHEN and SYDVKM. V was shortened by 7 bases and J by 9 bases, with 24 bases between the two germline ends. The CDR3 nucleotides are TGTGCCAGCACCTCCGTCGACGACCCGAGGGCGGCCCAGTACTTC. As protein: CASTSVDDPRAAQYF.

This clonotype was seen a handful of times. J is TRBJ2-5 and V is TRBV7-4, with 8 bases matching TRBD1. The CDR3 runs 14 residues. V lost 5 bases to trimming and J lost 2 bases; unmatched junction nucleotides: 4. Per the germline V gene, CDR1 is SGHVT and CDR2 is SQSDAQ. The CDR3 nucleotides are TGTGCCAGCAGCCCAGGGGACAGGCAAGAGACCCAGTACTTC. Its protein is CASSPGDRQETQYF.

This clonotype was seen a handful of times. The genes are TRBV6-5 and TRBJ2-1; TRBD1 might be the D (6 bases). Germline V gives CDR1 MNHEY, CDR2 SVGAGI. The CDR3 length is 16 residues. V was trimmed by 2 bases and J by 9 bases, leaving 20 bases between them. The CDR3 nucleotides are TGTGCCAGCAGTTACATTGTAGGACAGCTGAGTTTTGAGCAGTTCTTC. As protein: CASSYIVGQLSFEQFF.

In this sample, this clonotype turned up a few times. The chain recombines TRBV20-1 with TRBJ2-7; D unresolved. CDR3 length equals 13 residues. The germline CDR1 and CDR2 sequences are DFQATT and SNEGSKA (reference sequence). V was trimmed by 2 bases and J by 0 bases, leaving 8 bases between them. CDR3 bases: TGCAGTGCTAGAACACCTAGCTCCTACGAGCAGTACGTC. This translates into CSARTPSSYEQYV.

This clonotype was found a few times. CDR3 bases: TGCGCCAGCAGCCAAGAGGGACTATTTAAGTCCAATGGGAGGAATGAGCAGTTCTTC. The encoded protein is CASSQEGLFKSNGRNEQFF. J is TRBJ2-1 and V is TRBV4-3; 7 positions agree with TRBD2. From germline, CDR1 is LGHNA and CDR2 YSLEER. V trimming: 0 bases; J trimming: 7 bases; junction bases outside the gene matches: 18. This CDR3 is 19 amino acids long.

This clonotype was seen only a few times. The chain couples TRBV28 to TRBJ2-7, with 7 bases fitting TRBD1. The CDR3 length is 13 residues. The germline V gene has CDR1 MDHEN and CDR2 SYDVKM. Trimming cost V 5 bases and J 6 bases; bases outside gene matches: 7. CDR3 loop: CASSPRQGVEQYV. The CDR3 DNA is TGTGCCAGCAGTCCCCGACAGGGAGTCGAGCAGTACGTC.

This clonotype has more than one count but fewer than ten. The chain is built from TRBV20-1 and TRBJ1-5; no definite D call. The germline V and J ends were trimmed by 3 bases and 4 bases, with 7 bases remaining between them. The CDR3 extends over 12 amino acids. The germline gives CDR1 DFQATT, CDR2 SNEGSKA (reference sequence). The CDR3 reads CSASDRNQPQHF. The CDR3 nucleotides read TGCAGTGCTAGTGACCGGAATCAGCCCCAGCATTTT.

This clonotype was counted ten times or more. This sequence joins TRBV12-3 or TRBV12-4 and TRBJ2-1; a weak D match, TRBD2 (7 bases). V lost 5 bases to trimming and J lost 9 bases, with 20 bases between them. The length of the CDR3 is 15 residues. CDR3 nucleotide sequence: TGTGCCAGCAGTCCTTCGGGGGGCCTCTTTTCTGAGCAGTTCTTC. As protein: CASSPSGGLFSEQFF.